This TCR beta chain emerged from a study of glioma-infiltrating T cells. General study results and limits: Very few CDR3 sequences were shared between tissue and blood.

In its sample, this clonotype was seen many times. Its antigen is not known. In germline, CDR1 is KGHSH, CDR2 LQKENI. The V end was cut by 3 bases, the J end by 0 bases, with 6 bases between. This CDR3 comprises 14 residues. Amplification of TCR alpha and beta CDR3 regions from RNA used iRepertoire nested multiplex PCR. TCRdb recomputed calls from the multiplex PCR reads with MiXCR, one row per CDR3 protein. The sample carries about 3,000 distinct CDR3 sequences, 17% recorded once. The sequence was collected from a human donor with low-grade glioma or glioblastoma, undergoing nonglioma brain surgery, or in good health (not recorded which). The sample comprised glioma tissue, nonneoplastic brain tissue, or PBMCs (not recorded which). The chain has TRBV18 and TRBJ1-3, with D perhaps TRBD1 (5 bases). This chain's CDR3 is CASSPQGSGNTIYF. The CDR3 DNA is TGTGCCAGCTCACCGCAGGGCTCTGGAAACACCATATATTTT.